This is a list of T cell receptor beta chains from one sample in a study of blood T cell repertoires in COVID-19. Only in-frame clones appear in the TCRdb table, and some are missing; sequencing was by immunoSEQ multiplex PCR. Of 98,000 or so clones in the sample, around 64% are singletons; the top ten hold about 2%. What was sequenced was peripheral blood. These receptors all come from a woman aged 40 to 50 with acute or convalescent COVID-19. CDR3s include the opening cysteine and the closing phenylalanine or tryptophan. A D gene is named only where the DNA matches it firmly. A clone size is listed for some rows: how often the clone was seen (once, few, many), or a class if it is expanded.

d_call | j_call | clone_size | v_call | cdr3_nt | cdr3_aa
TRBD1 | TRBJ1-6 | few | TRBV2 | TGTGCCAGCAGTGGTAACGACAGGGCCGGTTCACCCCTCCACTTT | CASSGNDRAGSPLHF
- | TRBJ2-7 | - | TRBV19 | TGTGCCAGTAGTATGAGCGTCAATAGCGACGAGCAGTACTTC | CASSMSVNSDEQYF
TRBD1 | TRBJ1-4 | - | TRBV5-1 | TGCGCCAGCAGCTCGGATGGACAGGGACGGGGTGAAAAACTGTTTTTT | CASSSDGQGRGEKLFF
- | TRBJ1-2 | - | TRBV6-1 | TGTGCCAGCAGTGAAGATTGGGGGGGCGCGTTTGGCTACACCTTC | CASSEDWGGAFGYTF
- | TRBJ1-3 | - | TRBV7-9 | TGTGCCAGCAGCAACTCTTCGGGACACCGCTCTGGAAACACCATATATTTT | CASSNSSGHRSGNTIYF
TRBD1 | TRBJ2-7 | few | TRBV11-2 | TGTGCCAGCAGCCCGCCGACAGGGACAGCCTACGAGCAGTACTTC | CASSPPTGTAYEQYF
- | TRBJ2-2 | - | TRBV12-3/TRBV12-4 | TGTGCCAGCAGTACAGGGTCCACCGGGGAGCTGTTTTTT | CASSTGSTGELFF
- | TRBJ1-5 | once | TRBV15 | TGTGCCACCAGCAGAGATCTTTCCAATCAGCCCCAGCATTTT | CATSRDLSNQPQHF
TRBD1 | TRBJ2-5 | - | TRBV6-5 | TGTGCCAGCAGACTGGGACAGGGGGCTGGAGAGACCCAGTACTTC | CASRLGQGAGETQYF
TRBD1 | TRBJ1-1 | few | TRBV2 | TGTGCCAGCAGTTCCTTGACAGGGGGTCCCGAAGCTTTCTTT | CASSSLTGGPEAFF
- | TRBJ1-1 | - | TRBV19 | TGTGCCAGCTGGGGCTCCTTTCCAGTGGGAGCTTTCTTT | CASWGSFPVGAFF
- | TRBJ1-2 | - | TRBV19 | TGTGCCAGTAGTATAACCCTGGACAGAACTAACTATGGCTACACCTTC | CASSITLDRTNYGYTF
TRBD1 | TRBJ1-2 | few | TRBV28 | TGTGCCAGCAGTTTAAGGGGGCTAAGTGGCTACACCTTC | CASSLRGLSGYTF
- | TRBJ1-2 | once | TRBV18 | TGTGCCAGCTCACAAACTCCGGGAAGTGGCTATGGCTACACCTTC | CASSQTPGSGYGYTF
TRBD1 | TRBJ2-7 | - | TRBV2 | TGTGCCAGCAGCGCCGGGACAGGGGGGCAGTACTTC | CASSAGTGGQYF
TRBD1 | TRBJ1-2 | - | TRBV28 | TGTGCCAGCAACAGGGGGACCCCGGGCTATGGCTACACCTTC | CASNRGTPGYGYTF
TRBD1 | TRBJ2-5 | few | TRBV15 | TGTGCCACCAGCAGAGGGACAGGAGGCACTCAAGAGACCCAGTACTTC | CATSRGTGGTQETQYF
TRBD1 | TRBJ2-3 | few | TRBV2 | TGTGCCAGCAGCCCGGGACAGGGGCCAGATACGCAGTATTTT | CASSPGQGPDTQYF
- | TRBJ2-2 | - | TRBV15 | TGTGCCACCAGCAGAGATCGGCTCGGGAAGCTGTTTTTT | CATSRDRLGKLFF